Listed here is a single TCR beta chain. The data were taken from a study of blood T cell repertoires in COVID-19. Overall study context: The United States, Italy and Spain provided the acute and convalescent COVID-19 samples. The cDNA or gDNA used as material had been derived from T cells, B-cell-depleted T cells, or PBMCs.

Clones were read by immunoSEQ multiplex PCR, and TCRdb kept only the in-frame ones, dropping some. Among 220,000 or so clones listed, approximately 90% were seen once. CDR3 length equals 13 residues. The J segment lost 3 bases and the V segment lost 6 bases, leaving 4 bases of the junction unmatched. Germline lookup yields CDR1 ENHRY and CDR2 SYGVKD. The chain combines TRBV10-3 with TRBJ2-5; TRBD2 agrees at 7 bases. The sample taken for sequencing was peripheral blood. The clonotype was recovered from a man aged 55-75 years with COVID-19, enrolled during active disease. In DNA form, the CDR3 reads TGTGCCATCAGCGGGGGAGGGAAAGAGACCCAGTACTTC. Its protein is CAISGGGKETQYF.